This is a list of T cell receptor beta chains from one sample in a study of blood T cell repertoires in COVID-19. Libraries were prepared by immunoSEQ multiplex PCR; TCRdb keeps only in-frame clonotypes and omits some of them. The sample records approximately 150,000 clones, over 65% being singletons. Sequencing was performed on peripheral blood. The receptors were gathered from a man in his fifties with acute or convalescent COVID-19. Both conserved end residues are part of each CDR3. The D gene is left open where the match is weak.

CDR3 protein,V gene,D gene
CASPTVPGELFF,TRBV5-4,.
CSVSRTSGGPGETQYF,TRBV29-1,TRBD2
CASSSPDRGRQPQHF,TRBV7-2,TRBD1
CASSLSSREDQPQHF,TRBV5-1,.
CASSLVTGGYGYTF,TRBV5-1,TRBD1
CASTPTVNNYNEQFF,TRBV27,.
CASSGQGRAPLHF,TRBV12-3/TRBV12-4,TRBD1
CASTLGGQSYEQYF,TRBV5-1,.
CAIKEGAGNYGYTF,TRBV10-3,TRBD1
CASSLGSLSGNTIYF,TRBV5-1,.
CATSDSTGAEKYSNQPQHF,TRBV24-1,TRBD1
CASSRDRDQPQHF,TRBV19,TRBD1
CASSNTGGEAFF,TRBV19,.
CASSQEGLAGVQETQYF,TRBV4-2,TRBD2
CASSLKPGHFTEAFF,TRBV6-5,.
CASSYSGQGQPQHF,TRBV6-2/TRBV6-3,TRBD1
CASSPSPGQAETQYF,TRBV5-8,TRBD1
CASSSRGGDQPQHF,TRBV7-8,.
CASSFGGRDNEQFF,TRBV5-1,.
CASSIGSTGELFF,TRBV19,.
CASSELGGGSNYGYTF,TRBV25-1,.
CASSLGQVGIKFSGELFF,TRBV7-9,.
CASSQDRWGEKLFF,TRBV6-5,TRBD1
CASSLASSTDTQYF,TRBV5-1,.
CAIRKGSLANSPLHF,TRBV28,.
CAWSIQGGYTF,TRBV30,.
CASSERAGWRGRQETQYF,TRBV6-1,TRBD2
CASSIAPQGNQPQHF,TRBV19,.
CASSIHGIYNEQFF,TRBV19,.
CASSYLGATNSPLHF,TRBV6-5,.
CASGTGWGNTIYF,TRBV12-3/TRBV12-4,TRBD1
CASSFSRRGGYTF,TRBV27,.
CASSQARQGNTGELFF,TRBV14,TRBD1
CASMGASSYNSPLHF,TRBV28,.
CASSSGQGLFF,TRBV28,TRBD1
CASSQESRGMGGYTF,TRBV3-1/TRBV3-2,.
CASSLQGVGNTEAFF,TRBV5-6,.
CASSFSQTGRYEKLFF,TRBV28,.
CASSHAGGYTF,TRBV6-5,.
CASSTEGNTIYF,TRBV30,.
CAWNFGTGGAYGYTF,TRBV30,TRBD1
CASSGTSGGNIQYF,TRBV6-2/TRBV6-3,TRBD2
CASSGLGSGKAFF,TRBV25-1,.
CAWRGQHSNQPQHF,TRBV30,TRBD1
CASSQPPQNNEQFF,TRBV4-1,.
CASSLGSGNEKLFF,TRBV5-1,.
CASRREEGQGGTEAFF,TRBV7-9,TRBD1
CAISGSSGGLSYNEQFF,TRBV10-3,TRBD2
CASSQDTHQGTDTQYF,TRBV3-1/TRBV3-2,.
CASSLVSNSNTEAFF,TRBV5-1,.
CASSYNRDEQYF,TRBV6-5,.
CASSLAAGSESNQPQHF,TRBV7-2,.
CASSSSARVGPSDQPQHF,TRBV7-9,.
CASSEPSGGAYYNEQFF,TRBV2,TRBD2